The 8 T cell receptor beta chains reported below all come from one sample, sequenced in a study of vaccination and CD4 T cells after COVID-19. Their antigens remain unidentified. The Oncomine TCR Beta short-read assay was applied to DNA of cultured CD4+ T cells. MiXCR, run by TCRdb on the PCR reads, gives a single entry per CDR3 protein. The profile shows about 10,000 distinct CDR3 sequences, approximately 73% of them singletons. The treatment denotes: roughly 11-day PBMC culture with coronavirus spike peptide pools or control peptides (ViraFEST assay). The sequenced material came from CD4+ T cells from blood, cultured in vitro. The receptors derive from a human donor who had recovered from COVID-19.

This chain uses TRBV28 with TRBJ2-1, with D tentatively TRBD1 or TRBD2 (6 bases each). Germline V gene data show CDR1 as MDHEN and CDR2 as SYDVKM. V was pared by 4 bases and J by 7 bases, with 14 bases between. The CDR3 length is 14 residues. CDR3 protein: CASSWHGGTNEQFF. Here the CDR3 DNA reads TGTGCCAGCAGTTGGCACGGGGGCACGAATGAGCAGTTCTTC.

This chain connects TRBV11-2 to TRBJ2-1; 7 nucleotides match TRBD2. CDR1 SGHAT and CDR2 FQNNGV come from the germline V gene. Losses at the gene ends were 4 bases for V and 9 bases for J; bases not matched to a gene: 9. The CDR3 spans 14 residues. CDR3: CASSSGRASTEQFF. CDR3 DNA: TGTGCCAGCAGCTCTGGGAGGGCTAGTACTGAGCAGTTCTTC.

This clonotype turned up a few times. The chain carries TRBV19 and TRBJ1-2; D is possibly TRBD1 (5 bases). V lost 2 bases and J 6 bases, leaving 10 bases between the germline ends. The CDR3 loop spans 13 amino acids. Germline CDR1 LNHDA, CDR2 SQIVND (reference sequence). CDR3 DNA: TGTGCCAGTAGTATATCGGGGCCGGATGGCTACACCTTC. Translating gives CASSISGPDGYTF.

The chain has TRBV20-1 and TRBJ2-1; 10 bases line up with TRBD2. Germline V gene lookup returns CDR1 DFQATT and CDR2 SNEGSKA (reference sequence). With V trimmed by 6 bases and J by 2 bases, 4 bases remained unmatched. This CDR3 has 14 residues. The CDR3 sequence: CSAKTSGPYNEQFF. The CDR3 bases are TGCAGTGCCAAGACTAGCGGGCCCTACAATGAGCAGTTCTTC.

The chain employs TRBV18 and TRBJ2-7, with D tentatively TRBD1 (6 bases). Deletions cut 5 bases from V and 6 bases from J, with 11 bases between. The V gene's germline CDR1 is KGHSH and CDR2 LQKENI. The CDR3 runs to 12 residues. CDR3 sequence: CASSSQGREQYF. CDR3 coding DNA: TGTGCCAGCTCAAGTCAGGGGCGCGAGCAGTACTTC.

This chain joins TRBV20-1 and TRBJ1-5; 8 positions agree with TRBD1. The CDR3 has 14 residues. The ends lost 2 bases at V and 3 bases at J; junction bases unmatched: 3. CDR1 is DFQATT, CDR2 SNEGSKA, per germline (reference sequence). Here the CDR3 reads CSARQGADNQPQHF. As DNA, the CDR3 is TGCAGTGCTAGACAGGGGGCGGACAATCAGCCCCAGCATTTT.

The chain uses TRBV11-2 and TRBJ1-2; D not certain. CDR1 is SGHAT, CDR2 FQNNGV, per germline. Trimming removed 5 bases at V and 3 bases at J, with 10 bases between. The CDR3 totals 13 residues. The CDR3 here is CASSPDSDYGYTF. Here the CDR3 DNA reads TGTGCCAGCAGCCCCGACTCTGACTATGGCTACACCTTC.

The V and J genes are TRBV6-5 and TRBJ2-1, with D uncertain. CDR1 MNHEY and CDR2 SVGAGI come from the germline V gene. V dropped 2 bases and J dropped 4 bases, with 9 bases sitting between them. The CDR3 has 14 amino acids. The chain's CDR3 is CASSYGSSYNEQFF. The CDR3 DNA follows: TGTGCCAGCAGTTACGGGTCATCTTACAATGAGCAGTTCTTC.